Each of the 5 T cell receptor beta chains below was sequenced from the same sample in a study of blood T cell repertoires in COVID-19. Assay used: immunoSEQ multiplex PCR; TCRdb lists only in-frame clones, some missing. The table lists about 160,000 clones, 75% to 85% of them singletons. Source material: PBMCs or T cells enriched from blood (not recorded which). The receptors derive from a woman aged 60-75 years who had recovered from COVID-19.

The chain carries TRBV3-1 (or the pseudogene TRBV3-2) and TRBJ2-1, with D perhaps TRBD2 (7 bases). The germline CDR1 and CDR2 sequences are LGHDT and YNNKEL (reference sequence). This CDR3 has 16 residues. Between the trimmed V and J ends, which lost 5 bases and 3 bases, there was a span of 17 bases. CDR3 nucleotide sequence: TGTGCCAGCAGCGTTGAGGGGGGGCTTCTCTACAATGAGCAGTTCTTC. It specifies CASSVEGGLLYNEQFF.

This chain uses TRBV6-5 with TRBJ2-7, with 11 bases matching TRBD1. CDR1 MNHEY and CDR2 SVGAGI come from the germline V gene. The CDR3 is 15 residues long. Losses at the gene ends were 6 bases for V and 4 bases for J; bases not matched to a gene: 8. CDR3 region: CASREDRGLGYEQYF. CDR3 nucleotide sequence: TGTGCCAGCAGAGAGGACAGGGGGCTTGGGTACGAGCAGTACTTC.

This clone was detected a few times. The V gene is TRBV6-5, the J gene TRBJ1-2, with TRBD1 matching 7 bases. In germline, CDR1 is MNHEY, CDR2 SVGAGI. With 10 bases clipped from V and 0 bases from J, the junction kept 11 bases outside the gene matches. CDR3 length: 15 residues. CDR3 protein: CATIRPGGANYGYTF. The CDR3 DNA follows: TGTGCCACCATTAGGCCAGGGGGAGCTAACTATGGCTACACCTTC.

The chain couples TRBV6-1 to TRBJ2-2; no clear D gene. The germline V gene has CDR1 MNHNS and CDR2 SASEGT. This CDR3 is built from 16 residues. V was pared by 2 bases and J by 3 bases, with 13 bases between. CDR3 coding DNA: TGTGCCAGCAGTGAAAAGCCCAGACGGGACACCGGGGAGCTGTTTTTT. Protein: CASSEKPRRDTGELFF.

This clone was detected only a few times. This rearrangement joins TRBV7-9 to TRBJ2-7; TRBD2 agrees at 15 bases. Germline lookup yields CDR1 SEHNR and CDR2 FQNEAQ (reference sequence). This CDR3 region has 19 residues. V dropped 7 bases and J dropped 5; count of bases not matched to a gene: 18. The chain's CDR3 is CASTPSGLAGGALFNEQYF. The CDR3 nucleotides read TGTGCCAGCACCCCGTCAGGACTAGCGGGGGGGGCCCTTTTCAACGAGCAGTACTTC.